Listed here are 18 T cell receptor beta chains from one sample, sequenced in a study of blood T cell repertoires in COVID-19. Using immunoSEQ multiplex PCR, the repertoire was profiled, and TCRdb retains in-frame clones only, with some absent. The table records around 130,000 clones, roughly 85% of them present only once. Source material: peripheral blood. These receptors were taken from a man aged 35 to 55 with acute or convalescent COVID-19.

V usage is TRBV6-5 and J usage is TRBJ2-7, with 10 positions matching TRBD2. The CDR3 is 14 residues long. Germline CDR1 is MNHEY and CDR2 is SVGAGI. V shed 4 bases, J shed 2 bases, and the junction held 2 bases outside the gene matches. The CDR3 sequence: CASSFGTSAYEQYF. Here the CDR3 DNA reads TGTGCCAGCAGTTTCGGGACTAGCGCCTACGAGCAGTACTTC.

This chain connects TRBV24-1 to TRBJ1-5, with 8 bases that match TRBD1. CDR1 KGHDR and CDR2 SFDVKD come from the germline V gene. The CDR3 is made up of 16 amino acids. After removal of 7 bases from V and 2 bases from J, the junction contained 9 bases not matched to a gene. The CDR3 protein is CATSPATGDGNQPQHF. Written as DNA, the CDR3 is TGTGCCACCAGCCCCGCGACAGGGGATGGCAATCAGCCCCAGCATTTT.

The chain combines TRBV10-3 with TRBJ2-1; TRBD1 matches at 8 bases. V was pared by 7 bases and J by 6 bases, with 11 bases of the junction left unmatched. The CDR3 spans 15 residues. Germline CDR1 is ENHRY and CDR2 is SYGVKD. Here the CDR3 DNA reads TGTGCCATCACCGACGGACAGGGTTTGGGCAATGAGCAGTTCTTC. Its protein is CAITDGQGLGNEQFF.

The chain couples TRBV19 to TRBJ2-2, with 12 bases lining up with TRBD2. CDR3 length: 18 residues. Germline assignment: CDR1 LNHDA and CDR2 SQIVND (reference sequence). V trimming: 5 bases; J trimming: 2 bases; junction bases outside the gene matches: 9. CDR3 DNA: TGTGCCAGTAGTCGGAAGACTAGCGGGAGTTATAACACCGGGGAGCTGTTTTTT. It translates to CASSRKTSGSYNTGELFF.

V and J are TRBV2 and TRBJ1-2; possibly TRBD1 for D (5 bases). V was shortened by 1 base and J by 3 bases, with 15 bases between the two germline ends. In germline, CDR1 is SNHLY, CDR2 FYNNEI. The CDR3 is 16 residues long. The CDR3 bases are TGTGCCAGCAGTGAAGGAGCTAGGGGCGCGCACTATGGCTACACCTTC. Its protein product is CASSEGARGAHYGYTF.

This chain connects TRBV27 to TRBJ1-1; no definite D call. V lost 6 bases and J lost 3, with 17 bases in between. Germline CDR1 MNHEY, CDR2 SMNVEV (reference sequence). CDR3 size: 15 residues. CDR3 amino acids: CASRLWGGFDTEAFF. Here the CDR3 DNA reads TGTGCCAGCAGACTTTGGGGAGGGTTCGACACTGAAGCTTTCTTT.

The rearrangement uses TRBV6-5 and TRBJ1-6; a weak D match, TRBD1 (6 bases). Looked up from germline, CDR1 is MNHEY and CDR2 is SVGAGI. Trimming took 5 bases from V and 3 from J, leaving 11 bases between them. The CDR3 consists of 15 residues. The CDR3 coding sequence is TGTGCCAGCAGTATCCCGACAGGCTATAATTCACCCCTCCACTTT. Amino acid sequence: CASSIPTGYNSPLHF.

The chain's CDR3 is CASSLGTSGSPRSEQYF. Here the CDR3 DNA reads TGTGCCAGCAGTTTAGGGACTAGCGGGAGTCCCCGGAGCGAGCAGTACTTC. The rearrangement uses TRBV27 and TRBJ2-7, with TRBD2 matching over 14 bases. V dropped 2 bases and J dropped 6; count of bases not matched to a gene: 9. This CDR3 is built from 17 residues. Germline values: CDR1 MNHEY, CDR2 SMNVEV (reference sequence).

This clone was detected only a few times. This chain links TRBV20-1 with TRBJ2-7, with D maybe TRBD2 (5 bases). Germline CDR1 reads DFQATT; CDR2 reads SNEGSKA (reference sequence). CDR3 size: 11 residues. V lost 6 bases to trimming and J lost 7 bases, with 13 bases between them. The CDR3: CSAEGRREQYF. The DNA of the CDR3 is TGCAGTGCCGAGGGTCGGCGAGAGCAGTACTTC.

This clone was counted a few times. The CDR3 nucleotides read TGTGCCTGGAGTCTAGACCTACAGGGTTCCGGGGAGCTGTTTTTT. Protein product: CAWSLDLQGSGELFF. The chain joins TRBV30 to TRBJ2-2, with D possibly matching TRBD1 (6 bases). The V and J ends lost 2 bases and 6 bases respectively, with 16 bases between them. There are 15 residues in the CDR3. Germline assignment: CDR1 GTSNPN and CDR2 SVGIG (reference sequence).

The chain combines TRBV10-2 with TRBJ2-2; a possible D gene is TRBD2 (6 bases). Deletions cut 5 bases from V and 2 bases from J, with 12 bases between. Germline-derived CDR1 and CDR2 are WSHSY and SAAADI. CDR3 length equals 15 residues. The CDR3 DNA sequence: TGCGCCAGCAGTCAACCCGGGGGAAACACCGGGGAGCTGTTTTTT. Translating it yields CASSQPGGNTGELFF.

DNA for the CDR3: TGTGCCAGCAGCTCGACAGGGGAGAGGTTAGATGGCTACACCTTC. Protein product: CASSSTGERLDGYTF. The rearrangement joins TRBV5-4 to TRBJ1-2; TRBD1 aligns across 8 bases. The CDR3 has 15 amino acids. Germline CDR1 is SGHNT and CDR2 is YYREEE (reference sequence). V was pared by 3 bases and J by 6 bases, with 10 bases of the junction left unmatched.

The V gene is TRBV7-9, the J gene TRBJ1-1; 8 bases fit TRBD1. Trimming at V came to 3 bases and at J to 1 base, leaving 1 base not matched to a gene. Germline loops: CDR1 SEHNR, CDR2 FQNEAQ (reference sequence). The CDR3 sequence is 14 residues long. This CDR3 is CASSFGQGNTEAFF. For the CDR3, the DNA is TGTGCCAGCAGCTTCGGACAGGGGAACACTGAAGCTTTCTTT.

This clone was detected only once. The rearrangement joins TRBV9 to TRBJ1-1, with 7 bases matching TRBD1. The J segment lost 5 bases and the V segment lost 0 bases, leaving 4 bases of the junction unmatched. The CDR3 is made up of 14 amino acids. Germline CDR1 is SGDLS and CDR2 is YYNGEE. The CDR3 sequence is CASSVGQGGTEAFF. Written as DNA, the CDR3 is TGTGCCAGCAGCGTAGGACAGGGCGGGACTGAAGCTTTCTTT.

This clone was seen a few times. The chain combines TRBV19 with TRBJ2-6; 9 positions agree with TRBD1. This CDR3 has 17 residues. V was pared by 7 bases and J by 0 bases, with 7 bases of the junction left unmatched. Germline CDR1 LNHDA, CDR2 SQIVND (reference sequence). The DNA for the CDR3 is TGTGCCAGTAAATCCGACAGGGGGGACTCTGGGGCCAACGTCCTGACTTTC. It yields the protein CASKSDRGDSGANVLTF. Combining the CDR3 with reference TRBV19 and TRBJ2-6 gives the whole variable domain DGGITQSPKYLFRKEGQNVTLSCEQNLNHDAMYWYRQDPGQGLRLIYYSQIVNDFQKGDIAEGYSVSREKKESFPLTVTSAQKNPTAFYLCASKSDRGDSGANVLTFGAGSRLTVL.

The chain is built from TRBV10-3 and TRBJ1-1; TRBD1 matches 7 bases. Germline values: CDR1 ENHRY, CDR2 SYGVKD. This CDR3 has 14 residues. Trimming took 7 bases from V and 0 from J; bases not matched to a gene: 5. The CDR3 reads CAIMGGQLNTEAFF. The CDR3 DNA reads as TGTGCCATCATGGGGGGACAGTTGAACACTGAAGCTTTCTTT.

CDR3 nucleotides: TGTGCCTGGAGTGTTCCGGGACAGGGTTTTATGAACACTGAAGCTTTCTTT. Amino acids: CAWSVPGQGFMNTEAFF. This rearrangement joins TRBV30 to TRBJ1-1; TRBD1 matches at 9 bases. CDR3 size: 17 residues. J was trimmed by 0 bases and V by 0 bases; bases with no gene match: 8. From germline, CDR1 is GTSNPN and CDR2 SVGIG (reference sequence).

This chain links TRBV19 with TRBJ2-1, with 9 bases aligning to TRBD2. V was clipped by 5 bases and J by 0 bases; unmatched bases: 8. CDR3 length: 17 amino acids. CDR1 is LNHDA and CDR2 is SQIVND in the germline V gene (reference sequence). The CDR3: CASSVGTSLPSYNEQFF. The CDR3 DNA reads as TGTGCCAGTAGTGTCGGGACTAGCCTACCCTCCTACAATGAGCAGTTCTTC. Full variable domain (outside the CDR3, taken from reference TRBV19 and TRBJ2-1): DGGITQSPKYLFRKEGQNVTLSCEQNLNHDAMYWYRQDPGQGLRLIYYSQIVNDFQKGDIAEGYSVSREKKESFPLTVTSAQKNPTAFYLCASSVGTSLPSYNEQFFGPGTRLTVL.